Following are 30 T cell receptor beta chains from one sample sequenced in a study of immune characterization of retroperitoneal liposarcoma (dated by TCRdb to about 2019). Library creation used PCR. Sequenced using a NextSeq 500. The public reads were reanalyzed by TCRdb: fastp trimming at Q25, MiXCR alignment, in-frame beta chains only. Entries that share a CDR3 protein sequence are merged under the most common genes and DNA. This sample holds around 20,000 distinct CDR3 sequences; around 40% were observed only once. The biggest ten clones account for 6.5% to 9% of the sample. What was sequenced was blood. The receptors were sampled from a male donor with retroperitoneal liposarcoma.

This clonotype is deemed medium-sized. The rearrangement joins TRBV7-8 to TRBJ2-5; TRBD1 matches at 10 bases. The better agreement between TRBJ2-7 and the DNA end casts doubt on the J call. The germline V gene encodes CDR1 SGHVS and CDR2 FQNEAQ. The CDR3 consists of 15 residues. Here the CDR3 reads CASSFRQGANYEQYF. The DNA for the CDR3 is TGTGCCAGCAGCTTCCGACAGGGGGCGAACTACGAGCAGTACTTC.

The chain links TRBV6-6 to TRBJ2-5; a possible D gene is TRBD1 (6 bases). Germline CDR1 MNHNY, CDR2 SVGAGI (reference sequence). The V end lost 0 bases, the J end lost 7 bases, and 15 bases lay between the germline ends. CDR3 size: 15 residues. The CDR3 protein is CASSYSNTGPRTQYF. The DNA of the CDR3 is TGTGCCAGCAGTTACTCGAACACAGGGCCACGGACCCAGTACTTC.

Of note for this clonotype: The junction does not match germline at one end; this may be a read error. The rearrangement uses TRBV6-8 and TRBJ2-3; D gene ambiguous. From germline, CDR1 is MNHGY and CDR2 SAAAGT. This CDR3 is built from 14 residues. DNA for the CDR3: TGTGCCAGCAGTTACTCCCGCAGGCAAGAGACCCAGGACTTT. Protein product: CASSYSRRQETQDF.

About this clonotype: At one end the junction does not follow the germline gene, possibly because of a read error. This chain joins TRBV28 and TRBJ2-1, with 7 positions matching TRBD2. The J call could be wrong; TRBJ2-7 is a better fit for the DNA end. The CDR3 has 14 amino acids. CDR1 and CDR2 from the germline V gene are MDHEN and SYDVKM. CDR3 bases: TGTGCCAGCACTTTACGGGGGGATTCCTACGAGCAGTACTTC. It codes for CASTLRGDSYEQYF.

Note on this clonotype: A much larger clone lies one base from this, so it may be a read error. The chain links TRBV12-3 or TRBV12-4 to TRBJ2-7; perhaps D is TRBD1 or TRBD2 (7 bases each). The CDR3 extends over 14 amino acids. V lost 6 bases and J lost 3, with 15 bases in between. This CDR3 is CASRSRGGHYEQYF. As DNA, the CDR3 is TGTGCCAGCAGGTCCAGGGGGGGCCACTACGAGCAGTACTTC.

This sequence joins TRBV7-2 and TRBJ2-7; D might be TRBD2 (5 bases). There are 11 residues in the CDR3. The germline CDR1 and CDR2 sequences are SGHTA and FQGNSA. V lost 5 bases, J lost 9 bases, and 11 bases lay in between. CDR3 residues: CASSLGGPQYF. CDR3 coding DNA: TGTGCCAGCAGCCTAGGAGGCCCGCAGTACTTC.

J is TRBJ2-5 and V is TRBV6-1; D is perhaps TRBD1 (7 bases). Germline-derived CDR1 and CDR2 are MNHNS and SASEGT. This CDR3 comprises 15 residues. V lost 6 bases, J lost 11 bases, and 25 bases lay in between. Here the CDR3 DNA reads TGTGCCAGCAGAACCGGGACAGTCCCCTTCCGGGAGCAGTACTTC. The encoded protein is CASRTGTVPFREQYF.

This chain links TRBV7-2 with TRBJ2-3; D gene ambiguous. This CDR3 spans 13 amino acids. The V and J ends lost 5 bases and 9 bases respectively, with 15 bases between them. Per germline, CDR1 SGHTA and CDR2 FQGNSA. The CDR3: CASSPNWARTQYF. Written as DNA, the CDR3 is TGTGCCAGCAGCCCCAACTGGGCTCGGACGCAGTATTTT.

This sequence joins TRBV6-6 and TRBJ2-3; D gene uncertain. Trimming removed 0 bases from V and 11 bases from J, with 15 bases in between. Germline V lookup: CDR1 MNHNY, CDR2 SVGAGI (reference sequence). This CDR3 is 14 amino acids long. Here the CDR3 DNA reads TGTGCCAGCAGTTACTCCGAGTGGTCTGCGGAGCAGTATTTT. Residues: CASSYSEWSAEQYF.

This clonotype is medium-sized. The V gene is TRBV6-1, the J gene TRBJ2-3, with 9 bases matching TRBD2. This CDR3 is 15 amino acids long. Germline V gives CDR1 MNHNS, CDR2 SASEGT. With 3 bases clipped from V and 6 bases from J, the junction kept 7 bases outside the gene matches. The CDR3 spells CASSDQAGGSDTQYF. CDR3 coding DNA: TGTGCCAGCAGTGATCAAGCGGGAGGTTCGGATACGCAGTATTTT.

The V and J genes are TRBV11-2 and TRBJ2-4, with D unresolved. This CDR3 has 13 amino acids. The V and J ends lost 5 bases and 13 bases respectively, with 18 bases between them. The germline V gene encodes CDR1 SGHAT and CDR2 FQNNGV. The CDR3 region has the DNA TGTGCCAGCAGCCCACCCAGGTGGGGTGAGCAGTACTTC. As protein: CASSPPRWGEQYF.

This clonotype was seen a handful of times. This chain connects TRBV27 to TRBJ2-1; 8 nucleotides align to TRBD1. The J call is uncertain, as TRBJ2-7 better fits the DNA end. CDR1 and CDR2 (germline): MNHEY, SMNVEV (reference sequence). This CDR3 spans 16 amino acids. CDR3 sequence reads: CASSFTRQGRTYEQYF. In DNA, the CDR3 is TGTGCCAGCAGTTTTACTAGACAGGGGAGGACCTACGAGCAGTACTTC.

This clonotype was observed a few times. The chain has TRBV11-2 and TRBJ2-1; TRBD2 aligns across 9 bases. Germline CDR1 reads SGHAT; CDR2 reads FQNNGV. With V trimmed by 5 bases and J by 6 bases, 8 bases remained unmatched. The CDR3 has 15 residues. CDR3 DNA: TGTGCCAGCAGCACAGCGGGAGGAGTTGGCAATGAGCAGTTCTTC. Amino acids: CASSTAGGVGNEQFF.

This clonotype was picked up many times. The chain has TRBV11-3 and TRBJ2-2; 12 nucleotides agree with TRBD2. The ends lost 4 bases at V and 4 bases at J; junction bases unmatched: 4. The CDR3 contains 16 residues. CDR1 is SGHNT and CDR2 is YENEEA in the germline V gene. CDR3 residues: CASSSGLAGSTGELFF. CDR3 sequence (DNA): TGTGCCAGCAGCTCCGGACTAGCGGGGAGCACCGGGGAGCTGTTTTTT.

In the case of this clonotype: A clone one base away is much larger, so this may be a read error. Here the CDR3 DNA reads TGTGCCAGCAGCTTACTGACAGGGCCCGGGGAGCTGTTTTTT. This gives the protein CASSLLTGPGELFF. The V and J genes are TRBV7-9 and TRBJ2-2; 7 nucleotides agree with TRBD1. J lost 6 bases, V lost 2 bases, and 3 bases had no gene match. CDR1 and CDR2 from the germline V gene are SEHNR and FQNEAQ (reference sequence). This CDR3 has 14 residues.

The chain employs TRBV7-2 and TRBJ2-5; D is perhaps TRBD1 or TRBD2 (5 bases each). The V gene's germline CDR1 is SGHTA and CDR2 FQGNSA. The CDR3 is 16 residues long. V lost 11 bases to trimming and J lost 4 bases, with 26 bases between them. Written as DNA, the CDR3 is TGTGCCTCTTCCTTGAGGGGTGGGGGTGTGGGAGAGACCCAGTACTTC. Its protein is CASSLRGGGVGETQYF.

This clonotype was seen a few times. The V and J genes are TRBV4-1 and TRBJ2-3; D is tentatively TRBD1 or TRBD2 (6 bases each). Trimming took off 1 base at V and 0 bases at J, with 11 bases between the two ends. The CDR3 has 16 residues. Germline loops: CDR1 MGHRA, CDR2 YSYEKL. The CDR3 sequence is CASSQVGGPSTDTQYF. CDR3 DNA: TGCGCCAGCAGCCAAGTTGGGGGGCCTAGCACAGATACGCAGTATTTT.

Only a few counts were recorded for this clonotype. At one end the junction does not follow the germline gene, possibly because of a read error. V gene TRBV5-3 combines with J gene TRBJ2-1, with D unclear. TRBV5-3 is an ORF; its function is uncertain. This CDR3 contains 11 residues. The CDR3 region is CASSLDWGQFF. DNA for the CDR3: TGTGCCAGCAGCTTGGATTGGGGGCAGTTCTTC.

This rearrangement joins TRBV4-2 to TRBJ2-7; no reliable D call. CDR3 length: 14 residues. The ends were cut back, 0 bases at V and 4 bases at J, with 10 bases in the middle. Germline V gene lookup returns CDR1 LGHNA and CDR2 YNFKEQ. CDR3 bases: TGTGCCAGCAGCCAAGAAAGGCTTGCATACGAGCAGTACTTC. This codes for CASSQERLAYEQYF.

The chain combines TRBV6-2 or TRBV6-3 with TRBJ2-1, with 7 bases identical to TRBD2. The germline CDR1 and CDR2 sequences are MNHEY and SVGEGT. This CDR3 contains 15 residues. Losses at the gene ends were 0 bases for V and 9 bases for J; bases not matched to a gene: 8. CDR3 region: CASSYSSAGKIEQFF. In DNA form, the CDR3 reads TGTGCCAGCAGTTACTCGTCAGCGGGAAAAATTGAGCAGTTCTTC.

The genes are TRBV27 and TRBJ2-1; 11 bases align to TRBD2. After removal of 5 bases from V and 9 bases from J, the junction contained 9 bases not matched to a gene. CDR3 length: 15 residues. The germline V gene has CDR1 MNHEY and CDR2 SMNVEV (reference sequence). CDR3 coding DNA: TGTGCCAGCAGTCTATTAGCGGGAGGGCCGATTGAGCAGTTCTTC. Residues: CASSLLAGGPIEQFF.

The rearrangement links TRBV6-5 to TRBJ2-3; the match to TRBD1 covers 7 bases. Germline V CDR1 and CDR2: MNHEY, SVGAGI. The CDR3 length is 14 residues. J lost 5 bases, V lost 10 bases, and 12 bases had no gene match. In nucleotides, the CDR3 is TGTGCCACCGGGACAGCCAGTGCAGGAGATACGCAGTATTTT. Translating gives CATGTASAGDTQYF.

This clonotype has just a few counts. V usage is TRBV11-2 and J usage is TRBJ2-1, with D possibly being TRBD2 (6 bases). The J call may be incorrect, as the DNA end agrees better with TRBJ2-7. The germline gives CDR1 SGHAT, CDR2 FQNNGV. The CDR3 is 14 amino acids. The CDR3, as DNA: TGTGCCAGCAGCTTCGGGGAGGCCTACAATGAGCAGTACTTC. This codes for CASSFGEAYNEQYF.

The J gene is TRBJ1-5, the V gene TRBV6-2 or TRBV6-3, with D unclear. CDR1 is MNHEY, CDR2 SVGEGT, per germline. The V end lost 2 bases, the J end lost 2 bases, and 4 bases lay between the germline ends. This CDR3 comprises 13 residues. The CDR3 sequence: CASSYRGNQPQHF. Written as DNA, the CDR3 is TGTGCCAGCAGTTACAGAGGCAATCAGCCCCAGCATTTT.

V and J are TRBV7-2 and TRBJ2-1, with 9 positions matching TRBD2. The DNA matches TRBJ2-7 better at its end, which makes the J call doubtful. CDR3 length: 14 residues. Germline lookup yields CDR1 SGHTA and CDR2 FQGNSA. This chain's CDR3 is CASSLGPTSGWQYF. CDR3 sequence (DNA): TGTGCCAGCAGCTTAGGGCCCACTAGCGGGTGGCAGTACTTC.

This chain connects TRBV12-5 to TRBJ2-1, with 10 bases matching TRBD2. J gave up 4 bases and V 6 bases, and 6 bases lay outside the gene matches. The germline V gene has CDR1 LGHNT and CDR2 FRNRAP. The CDR3 has 15 amino acids. This CDR3 is CASGKAGGLYNEQFF. CDR3 DNA: TGTGCTAGTGGAAAAGCGGGGGGGCTTTACAATGAGCAGTTCTTC.

This clonotype has a count of ten or more. Written as DNA, the CDR3 is TGTGCCAGCAGACAAATAGCGGGAGAGATCCAAGAGACCCAGTACTTC. It translates to CASRQIAGEIQETQYF. The chain uses TRBV6-1 and TRBJ2-5, with 9 bases lining up with TRBD2. CDR1 MNHNS and CDR2 SASEGT come from the germline V gene. V dropped 6 bases and J dropped 1; count of bases not matched to a gene: 9. The CDR3 is 16 residues long.

The chain recombines TRBV11-3 with TRBJ1-1; D gene ambiguous. This CDR3 has 11 residues. Germline V CDR1 and CDR2: SGHNT, YENEEA. V lost 10 bases, J lost 0 bases, and 6 bases lay in between. For the CDR3, the DNA is TGTGCCATCCAGCTGAACACTGAAGCTTTCTTT. This translates into CAIQLNTEAFF. The variable domain in full, completed from reference TRBV11-3 and TRBJ1-1, reads EAGVVQSPRYKIIEKKQPVAFWCNPISGHNTLYWYLQNLGQGPELLIRYENEEAVDDSQLPKDRFSAERLKGVDSTLKIQPAELGDSAVYLCAIQLNTEAFFGQGTRLTVV.

In this sample, this clonotype is large. The chain employs TRBV7-2 and TRBJ2-1, with 8 bases that match TRBD2. The end of the DNA aligns better with TRBJ2-7, so the J call may be wrong. This CDR3 spans 14 amino acids. Germline V gene data show CDR1 as SGHTA and CDR2 as FQGNSA. The CDR3 nucleotides are TGTGCCAGCAGCTCGCGGGGGGTCTACAATGAGCAGTACTTC. Its protein is CASSSRGVYNEQYF.

This clonotype was seen repeatedly, ten times or more. The J gene is TRBJ2-5, the V gene TRBV7-6, with no clear D. The CDR3 consists of 13 residues. Per the germline V gene, CDR1 is SGHVS and CDR2 is FNYEAQ. Trimming left V 1 base short and J 0 bases short, with 3 bases between. CDR3 coding DNA: TGTGCCAGCAGCTTAGGGTACCAAGAGACCCAGTACTTC. This encodes CASSLGYQETQYF.